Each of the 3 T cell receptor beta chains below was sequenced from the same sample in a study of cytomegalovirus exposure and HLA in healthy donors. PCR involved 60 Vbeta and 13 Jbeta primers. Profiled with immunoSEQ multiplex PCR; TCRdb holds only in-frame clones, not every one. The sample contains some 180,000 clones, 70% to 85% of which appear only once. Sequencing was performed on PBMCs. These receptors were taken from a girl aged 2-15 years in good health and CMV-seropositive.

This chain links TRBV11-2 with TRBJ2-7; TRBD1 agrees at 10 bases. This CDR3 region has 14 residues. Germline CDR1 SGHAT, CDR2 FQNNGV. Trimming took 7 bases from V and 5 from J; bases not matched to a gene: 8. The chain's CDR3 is CASIPRTGGNEQYF. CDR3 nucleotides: TGTGCCAGCATCCCCCGGACAGGGGGTAACGAGCAGTACTTC.

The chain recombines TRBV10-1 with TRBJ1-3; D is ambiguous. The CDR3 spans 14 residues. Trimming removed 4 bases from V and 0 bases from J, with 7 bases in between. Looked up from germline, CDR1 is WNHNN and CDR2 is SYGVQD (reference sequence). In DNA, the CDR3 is TGCGCCAGCAGTGCCGGGAGCTCTGGAAACACCATATATTTT. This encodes CASSAGSSGNTIYF.

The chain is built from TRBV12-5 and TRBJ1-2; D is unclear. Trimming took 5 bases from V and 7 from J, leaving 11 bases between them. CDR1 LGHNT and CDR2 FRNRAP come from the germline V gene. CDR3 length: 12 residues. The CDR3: CASGANSGGYTF. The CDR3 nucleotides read TGTGCTAGTGGTGCTAACAGTGGTGGCTACACCTTC.